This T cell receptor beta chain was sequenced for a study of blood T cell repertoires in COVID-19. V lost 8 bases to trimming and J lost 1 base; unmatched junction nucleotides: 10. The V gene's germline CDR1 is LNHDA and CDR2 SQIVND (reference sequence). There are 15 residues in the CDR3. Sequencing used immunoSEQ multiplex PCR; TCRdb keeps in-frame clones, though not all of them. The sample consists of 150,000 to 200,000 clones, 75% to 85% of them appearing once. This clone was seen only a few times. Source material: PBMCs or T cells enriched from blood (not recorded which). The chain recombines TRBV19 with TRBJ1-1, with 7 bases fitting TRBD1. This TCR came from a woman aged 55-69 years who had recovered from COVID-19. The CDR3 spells CASLETGTENTEAFF. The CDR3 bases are TGTGCCAGTCTGGAAACCGGGACAGAGAACACTGAAGCTTTCTTT. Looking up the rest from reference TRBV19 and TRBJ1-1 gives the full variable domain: DGGITQSPKYLFRKEGQNVTLSCEQNLNHDAMYWYRQDPGQGLRLIYYSQIVNDFQKGDIAEGYSVSREKKESFPLTVTSAQKNPTAFYLCASLETGTENTEAFFGQGTRLTVV.